These T cell receptor beta chains were read from a single sample in a study of PD-L1 blockade in urothelial cancer. The repertoire was sequenced with immunoSEQ multiplex PCR; TCRdb's copy has only in-frame clones and lacks some. The sample includes 50,000 or so clones, about 85% of them seen just once. The source material was PBMCs, sampled around atezolizumab (anti-PD-L1) treatment. The receptors were gathered from a man in his fifties with urothelial cancer. The CDR3 runs from the conserved cysteine through the conserved F or W. The D gene is left open where the match is weak. Only part of the rows carry a size: once, few, many, or a class if the clone is expanded.

D gene | J gene | clone size | V gene | CDR3 DNA | CDR3 protein
TRBD2 | TRBJ2-2 | . | TRBV28 | TGTGCCAGCAGGTCGGGACTAGCGGGAGAGCTGTTTTTT | CASRSGLAGELFF
TRBD2 | TRBJ2-2 | . | TRBV7-3 | TGTGCCAGCAGCTTCATTAGCGGGGGGGCCTACACCGGGGAGCTGTTTTTT | CASSFISGGAYTGELFF
. | TRBJ2-1 | . | TRBV30 | TGTGCCTGGAGTCCCCGGGAAGAGCAGTTCTTC | CAWSPREEQFF
TRBD1 | TRBJ2-1 | once | TRBV10-3 | TGTGCCATCAGTGAGGGACAGGGGGCCTATGAGCAGTTCTTC | CAISEGQGAYEQFF
. | TRBJ1-1 | . | TRBV9 | TGTGCCAGCAGCGTAGGACAGAAGAACACTGAAGCTTTCTTT | CASSVGQKNTEAFF
TRBD2 | TRBJ2-1 | . | TRBV7-9 | TGTGCCAGCAGCTTAGGGGCCCTAGCGGGGGTTCCCAATGAGCAGTTCTTC | CASSLGALAGVPNEQFF
. | TRBJ2-5 | few | TRBV9 | TGTGCCAGCAGCGTAGGACAACAAGAGACCCAGTACTTC | CASSVGQQETQYF
TRBD2 | TRBJ2-7 | . | TRBV18 | TGTGCCAGCTCACCAGGGCCGCAACTAGCGGGAGTAAATTACGAGCAGTACTTC | CASSPGPQLAGVNYEQYF
. | TRBJ1-3 | . | TRBV7-2 | TGTGCCAGCAGCCCCGGGGTGGGGGCACGAAACACCATATATTTT | CASSPGVGARNTIYF
. | TRBJ2-7 | . | TRBV5-6 | TGTGCCAGCAGCTGGCCCCCCGGGATGGTCTACGAGCAGTACTTC | CASSWPPGMVYEQYF
. | TRBJ2-3 | . | TRBV30 | TGTGCCTGGAGCTTACTCAGGGGTTCCACAGATACGCAGTATTTT | CAWSLLRGSTDTQYF
TRBD2 | TRBJ2-7 | . | TRBV6-5 | TGTGCCAGCATATCGGGTAGCGGGGGCTACGAGCAGTACTTC | CASISGSGGYEQYF
. | TRBJ2-7 | . | TRBV7-9 | TGTGCCAGCATCCGTATCCCCCGGGACACCTCCTACGAGCAGTACTTC | CASIRIPRDTSYEQYF
TRBD1 | TRBJ1-4 | . | TRBV19 | TGTGCCAGTAGTATACAGGGGGCGGGTGAAAAACTGTTTTTT | CASSIQGAGEKLFF
TRBD1 | TRBJ1-2 | . | TRBV27 | TGTGCCAGCACCCCCGGGACAGGGGTCGGCTACACCTTC | CASTPGTGVGYTF
. | TRBJ1-2 | . | TRBV16 | TGTGCCAGCAGCCCACAGAACTATGGCTACACCTTC | CASSPQNYGYTF
. | TRBJ2-5 | . | TRBV5-1 | TGCGCCAGCAGCCCGGACTACCAAGAGACCCAGTACTTC | CASSPDYQETQYF
. | TRBJ1-2 | . | TRBV4-1 | TGCGCCAGCAGCGGTCAACAGGGATCCGGCGTAGATGGCTACACCTTC | CASSGQQGSGVDGYTF
. | TRBJ1-2 | . | TRBV28 | TGTGCCAGCAACCTTTTGCGGGTGGCCAGTGGCTACACCTTC | CASNLLRVASGYTF
. | TRBJ2-2 | . | TRBV7-7 | TGTGCTAGCAGCCCAGACGGGGGGCATGGCGGGGAGCTGTTTTTT | CASSPDGGHGGELFF
TRBD1 | TRBJ1-6 | . | TRBV25-1 | TGTGCCAGCAGTGAGGACAGGGGCAATAATTCACCCCTCCACTTT | CASSEDRGNNSPLHF